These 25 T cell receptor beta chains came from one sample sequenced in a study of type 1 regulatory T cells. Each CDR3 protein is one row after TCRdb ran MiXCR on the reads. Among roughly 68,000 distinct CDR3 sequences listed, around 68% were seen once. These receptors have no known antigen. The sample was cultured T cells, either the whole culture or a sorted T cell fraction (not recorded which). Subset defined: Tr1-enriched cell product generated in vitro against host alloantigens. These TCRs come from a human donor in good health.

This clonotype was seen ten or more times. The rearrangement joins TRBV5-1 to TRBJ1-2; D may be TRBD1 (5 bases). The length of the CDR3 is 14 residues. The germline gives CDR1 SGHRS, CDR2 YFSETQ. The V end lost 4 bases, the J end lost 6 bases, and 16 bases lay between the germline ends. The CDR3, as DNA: TGCGCCAGCAGCCCGTCCGGGACCGTCAATGGCTACACCTTC. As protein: CASSPSGTVNGYTF.

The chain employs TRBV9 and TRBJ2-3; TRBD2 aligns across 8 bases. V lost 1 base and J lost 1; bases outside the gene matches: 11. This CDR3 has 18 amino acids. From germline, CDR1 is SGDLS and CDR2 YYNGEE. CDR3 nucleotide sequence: TGTGCCAGCAGCGTATCCAGCGGGAGAGGGTTTGGCACAGATACGCAGTATTTT. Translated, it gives CASSVSSGRGFGTDTQYF.

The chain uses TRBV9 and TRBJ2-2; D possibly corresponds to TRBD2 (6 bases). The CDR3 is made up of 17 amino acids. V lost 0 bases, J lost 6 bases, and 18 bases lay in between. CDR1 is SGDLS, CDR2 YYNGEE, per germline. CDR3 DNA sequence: TGTGCCAGCAGCGTAGGACTTGCAGGCGGGAAAGCCGGGGAGCTGTTTTTT. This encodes CASSVGLAGGKAGELFF.

The CDR3 loop is CASSPLTSSFYNEQFF. CDR3 nucleotide sequence: TGTGCCAGCAGCCCTTTGACTAGCAGCTTCTACAATGAGCAGTTCTTC. V usage is TRBV4-2 and J usage is TRBJ2-1; 7 bases map to TRBD2. Looked up from germline, CDR1 is LGHNA and CDR2 is YNFKEQ. Germline trimming cut 4 bases from V and 3 bases from J; bases unmatched to any gene: 9. This CDR3 is built from 16 residues.

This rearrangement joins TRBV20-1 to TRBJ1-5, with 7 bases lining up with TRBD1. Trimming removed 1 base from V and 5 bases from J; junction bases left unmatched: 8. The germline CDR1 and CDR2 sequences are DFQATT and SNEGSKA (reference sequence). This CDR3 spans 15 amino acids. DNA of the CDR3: TGCAGTGCTAGAGCCATGGGACAGAGCCATCAGCCCCAGCATTTT. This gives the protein CSARAMGQSHQPQHF.

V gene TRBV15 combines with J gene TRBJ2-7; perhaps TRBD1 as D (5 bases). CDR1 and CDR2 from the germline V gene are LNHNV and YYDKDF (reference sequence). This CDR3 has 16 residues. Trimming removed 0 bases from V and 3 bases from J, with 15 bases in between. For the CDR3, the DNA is TGTGCCACCAGCAGAGAGTCCACATGGGGCAACTACGAGCAGTACTTC. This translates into CATSRESTWGNYEQYF.

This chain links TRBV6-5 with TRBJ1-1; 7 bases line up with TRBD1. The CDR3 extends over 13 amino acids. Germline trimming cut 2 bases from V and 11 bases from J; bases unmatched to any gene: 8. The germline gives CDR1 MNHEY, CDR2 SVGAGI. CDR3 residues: CASSYTGQRVAFF. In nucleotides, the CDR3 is TGTGCCAGCAGTTACACGGGACAGCGAGTGGCTTTCTTT.

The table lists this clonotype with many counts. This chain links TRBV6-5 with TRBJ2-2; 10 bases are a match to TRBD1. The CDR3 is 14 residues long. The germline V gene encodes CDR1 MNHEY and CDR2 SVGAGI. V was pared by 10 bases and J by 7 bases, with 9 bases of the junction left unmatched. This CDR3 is CATKGQGLIGELFF. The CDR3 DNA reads TGTGCCACCAAGGGACAGGGGTTAATCGGGGAGCTGTTTTTT.

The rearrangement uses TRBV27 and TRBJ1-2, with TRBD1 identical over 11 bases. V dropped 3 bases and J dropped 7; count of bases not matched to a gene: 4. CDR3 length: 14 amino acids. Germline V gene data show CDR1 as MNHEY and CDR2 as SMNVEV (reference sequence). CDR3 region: CASSFSGQGGGYTF. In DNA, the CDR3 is TGTGCCAGCAGTTTTTCGGGACAGGGGGGTGGCTACACCTTC.

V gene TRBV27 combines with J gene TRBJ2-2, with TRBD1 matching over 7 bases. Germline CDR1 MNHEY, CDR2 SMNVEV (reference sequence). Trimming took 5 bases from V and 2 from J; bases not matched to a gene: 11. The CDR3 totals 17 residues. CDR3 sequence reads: CASSTNQQGINTGELFF. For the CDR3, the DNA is TGTGCCAGCAGTACAAATCAACAGGGGATAAACACCGGGGAGCTGTTTTTT.

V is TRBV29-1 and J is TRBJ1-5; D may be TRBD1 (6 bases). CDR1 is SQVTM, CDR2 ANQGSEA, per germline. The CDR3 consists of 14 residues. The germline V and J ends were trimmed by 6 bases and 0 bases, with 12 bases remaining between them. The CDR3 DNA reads TGCAGCGTGTCGACAGGCAATAGCAATCAGCCCCAGCATTTT. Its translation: CSVSTGNSNQPQHF.

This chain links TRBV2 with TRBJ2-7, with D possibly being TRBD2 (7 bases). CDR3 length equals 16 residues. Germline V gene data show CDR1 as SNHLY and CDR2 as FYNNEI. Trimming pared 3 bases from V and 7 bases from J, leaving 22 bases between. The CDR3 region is CASSDLLRGRAKEQYF. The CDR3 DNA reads TGTGCCAGCAGTGATCTCTTGAGGGGGAGGGCCAAGGAGCAGTACTTC.

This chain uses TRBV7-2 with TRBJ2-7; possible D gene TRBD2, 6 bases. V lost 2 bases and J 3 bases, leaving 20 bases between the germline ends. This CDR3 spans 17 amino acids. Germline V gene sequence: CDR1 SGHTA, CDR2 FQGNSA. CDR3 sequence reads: CASSLSSAGPPYYEQYF. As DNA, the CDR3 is TGTGCCAGCAGCTTATCATCGGCGGGACCCCCCTACTACGAGCAGTACTTC.

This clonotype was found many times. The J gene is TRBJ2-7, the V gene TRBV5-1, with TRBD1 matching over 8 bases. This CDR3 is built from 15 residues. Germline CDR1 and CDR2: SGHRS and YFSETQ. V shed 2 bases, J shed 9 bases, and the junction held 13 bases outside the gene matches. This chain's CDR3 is CASSFQTGAATTQYF. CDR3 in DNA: TGCGCCAGCAGCTTCCAGACAGGGGCCGCGACTACGCAGTACTTC. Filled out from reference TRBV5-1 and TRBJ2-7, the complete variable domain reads KAGVTQTPRYLIKTRGQQVTLSCSPISGHRSVSWYQQTPGQGLQFLFEYFSETQRNKGNFPGRFSGRQFSNSRSEMNVSTLELGDSALYLCASSFQTGAATTQYFGPGTRLTVT.

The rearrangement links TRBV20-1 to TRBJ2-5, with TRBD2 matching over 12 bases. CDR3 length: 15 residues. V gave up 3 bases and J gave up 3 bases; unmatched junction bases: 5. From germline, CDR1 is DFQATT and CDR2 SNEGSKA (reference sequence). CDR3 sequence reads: CSASLTSGRKETQYF. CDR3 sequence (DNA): TGCAGTGCTAGTTTGACTAGCGGGAGAAAAGAGACCCAGTACTTC.

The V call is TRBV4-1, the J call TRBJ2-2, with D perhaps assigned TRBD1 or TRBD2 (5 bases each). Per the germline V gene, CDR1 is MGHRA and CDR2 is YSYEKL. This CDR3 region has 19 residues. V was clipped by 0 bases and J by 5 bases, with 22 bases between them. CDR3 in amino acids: CASSQEGSDLPWGTGELFF. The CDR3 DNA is TGCGCCAGCAGCCAAGAAGGGTCGGACTTACCCTGGGGGACCGGGGAGCTGTTTTTT.

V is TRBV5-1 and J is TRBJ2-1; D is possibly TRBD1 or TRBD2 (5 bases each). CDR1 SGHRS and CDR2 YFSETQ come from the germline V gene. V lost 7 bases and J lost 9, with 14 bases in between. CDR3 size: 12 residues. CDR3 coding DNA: TGCGCCAGCGGGTGGGGGTTTCGTGAGCAGTTCTTC. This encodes CASGWGFREQFF.

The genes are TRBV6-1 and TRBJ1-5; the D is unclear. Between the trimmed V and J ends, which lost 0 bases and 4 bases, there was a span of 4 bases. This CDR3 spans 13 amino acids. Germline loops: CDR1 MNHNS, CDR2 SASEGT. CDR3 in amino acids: CASSEASNQPQHF. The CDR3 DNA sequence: TGTGCCAGCAGTGAAGCATCGAATCAGCCCCAGCATTTT.

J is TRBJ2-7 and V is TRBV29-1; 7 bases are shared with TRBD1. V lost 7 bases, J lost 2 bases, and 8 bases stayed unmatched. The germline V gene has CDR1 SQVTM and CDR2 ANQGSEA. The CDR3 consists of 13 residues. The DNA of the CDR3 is TGCAGCGCCTCGAGAGGGACAGCCTACGAGCAGTACTTC. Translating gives CSASRGTAYEQYF.

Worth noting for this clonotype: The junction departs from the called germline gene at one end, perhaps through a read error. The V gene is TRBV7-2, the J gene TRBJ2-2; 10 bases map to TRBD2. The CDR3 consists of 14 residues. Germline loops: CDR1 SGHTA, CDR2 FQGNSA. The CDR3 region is CAGSLGTSVGGLFF. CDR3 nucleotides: TGTGCCGGCAGCTTAGGGACTAGCGTGGGGGGGCTGTTTTTT.

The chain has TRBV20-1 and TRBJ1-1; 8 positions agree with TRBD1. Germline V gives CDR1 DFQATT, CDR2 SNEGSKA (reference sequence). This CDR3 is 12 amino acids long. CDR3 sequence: CRAGQGNTEAFF. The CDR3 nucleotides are TGCAGGGCCGGACAGGGAAACACTGAAGCTTTCTTT.

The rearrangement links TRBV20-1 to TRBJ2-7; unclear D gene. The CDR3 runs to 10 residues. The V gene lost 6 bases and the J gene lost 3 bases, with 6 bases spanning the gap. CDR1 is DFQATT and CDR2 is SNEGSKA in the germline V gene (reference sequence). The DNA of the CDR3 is TGCAGTGCGGGTAACTACGAGCAGTACTTC. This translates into CSAGNYEQYF.

CDR3 nucleotides: TGCAGTGCTAGTACATCTCCTTTTGGGCAGATCGCCTACGAGCAGTACTTC. Residues: CSASTSPFGQIAYEQYF. J is TRBJ2-7 and V is TRBV20-1; no firm D call. The V end was cut by 3 bases, the J end by 2 bases, with 23 bases between. This CDR3 has 17 amino acids. Germline CDR1 and CDR2: DFQATT and SNEGSKA (reference sequence).

CDR3 nucleotide sequence: TGCGCCAGCAGCTTGGGCACCTACGAGCAGTACTTC. Translating gives CASSLGTYEQYF. The chain joins TRBV5-1 to TRBJ2-7, with D unresolved. The CDR3 has 12 amino acids. V was clipped by 0 bases and J by 2 bases, with 3 bases between them. Germline values: CDR1 SGHRS, CDR2 YFSETQ.

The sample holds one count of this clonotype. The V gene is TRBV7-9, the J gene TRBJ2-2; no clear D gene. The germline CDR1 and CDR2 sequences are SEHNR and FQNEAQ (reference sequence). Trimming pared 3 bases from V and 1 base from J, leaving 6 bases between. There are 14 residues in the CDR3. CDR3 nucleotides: TGTGCCAGCAGCTTTGCGGTGAACACCGGGGAGCTGTTTTTT. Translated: CASSFAVNTGELFF.